These T cell receptor beta chains were read from a single sample in a study of T cells in localized non-small cell lung cancer. Libraries were prepared by immunoSEQ multiplex PCR; TCRdb keeps only in-frame clonotypes and omits some of them. The sample contains about 91,000 clones, about 91% of which appear only once. The specimen was peripheral blood, collected before any cancer treatment. These receptors all come from a man aged 35 to 69 with stage I squamous cell lung carcinoma. CDR3s include the opening cysteine and the closing phenylalanine or tryptophan. The D gene is left open where the match is weak. The listing skips clone size in some rows; elsewhere it reads once, few, many or a size class.

TRBV6-5	-	-	TRBJ1-1	CASTASQGMNTEAFF	TGTGCCAGCACCGCGTCCCAGGGCATGAACACTGAAGCTTTCTTT
TRBV7-8	once	-	TRBJ1-4	CASSLASAGISKLFF	TGTGCCAGCAGCTTAGCGAGTGCCGGAATTTCTAAACTGTTTTTT
TRBV7-8	-	-	TRBJ2-5	CASSPELGETQYF	TGTGCCAGCAGCCCGGAGCTAGGGGAGACCCAGTACTTC
TRBV13	-	-	TRBJ2-3	CASRGSISTDTQYF	TGTGCCAGCAGGGGGAGCATTAGCACAGATACGCAGTATTTT
TRBV6-5	-	-	TRBJ2-7	CASSYRSGAWNEQYF	TGTGCCAGCAGTTACAGGTCAGGGGCATGGAACGAGCAGTACTTC
TRBV4-1	-	TRBD1	TRBJ1-5	CASSRGQGYSQPQHF	TGCGCCAGCAGCCGAGGACAGGGCTATAGTCAGCCCCAGCATTTT
TRBV6-1	-	-	TRBJ2-6	CASVQFSGANVLTF	TGTGCCAGCGTACAATTCTCTGGGGCCAACGTCCTGACTTTC
TRBV14	-	-	TRBJ2-7	CASSPLTSSYEQYF	TGTGCCAGCAGCCCCCTGACTAGCTCCTACGAGCAGTACTTC
TRBV25-1	-	TRBD2	TRBJ2-3	CASSGTSGGRTTQYF	TGTGCCAGCAGCGGGACTAGCGGGGGGCGAACTACGCAGTATTTT
TRBV28	-	-	TRBJ2-5	CASSLAGKPGQETQYF	TGTGCCAGCAGTCTCGCCGGGAAGCCCGGTCAGGAGACCCAGTACTTC